Following are 13 T cell receptor beta chains from one sample sequenced in a study of blood T cell repertoires in COVID-19. Data came from immunoSEQ multiplex PCR; TCRdb stores just in-frame clones and leaves some out. The sample has over 45,000 clones, 84% seen once. The sample taken for sequencing was peripheral blood. All receptors come from a man between 65 and 85 years old with active COVID-19.

This clone came up once. The chain joins TRBV6-1 to TRBJ2-7; 8 bases are shared with TRBD2. The trim removed 7 bases at V and 6 bases at J, leaving 11 bases unmatched. Germline-derived CDR1 and CDR2 are MNHNS and SASEGT. CDR3 length: 14 residues. The CDR3 sequence is CASKTAGDPSEQYF. The CDR3 coding sequence is TGTGCCAGCAAAACAGCGGGAGATCCTTCCGAGCAGTACTTC.

The chain links TRBV5-1 to TRBJ2-7; D is perhaps TRBD1 (5 bases). V lost 0 bases and J 2 bases, leaving 12 bases between the germline ends. Germline loops: CDR1 SGHRS, CDR2 YFSETQ. There are 15 residues in the CDR3. CDR3 coding DNA: TGCGCCAGCAGCTTGGGAACAGGACGTACCTACGAGCAGTACTTC. Amino acid sequence: CASSLGTGRTYEQYF.

The chain has TRBV5-4 and TRBJ1-6; 7 nucleotides align to TRBD1. The junction had 2 bases not matched to a gene; V was cut back by 4 bases and J by 7 bases. Germline CDR1 SGHNT, CDR2 YYREEE (reference sequence). The CDR3 extends over 13 amino acids. The CDR3 sequence is CASSRDRNSPLHF. The CDR3 DNA follows: TGTGCCAGCAGCCGGGACAGAAATTCACCCCTCCACTTT.

The chain carries TRBV11-3 and TRBJ1-1; D unclear. V shed 3 bases and J shed 3 bases, with 8 bases lying between them. CDR3 length: 13 residues. Germline loops: CDR1 SGHNT, CDR2 YENEEA. CDR3 sequence: CASSLLRHTEAFF. For the CDR3, the DNA is TGTGCCAGCAGCTTGTTGAGGCACACTGAAGCTTTCTTT.

The V call is TRBV11-1, the J call TRBJ2-3; tentative D call: TRBD1 (5 bases). V was trimmed by 2 bases and J by 1 base, leaving 13 bases between them. This CDR3 has 16 residues. Germline CDR1 and CDR2: SGHAT and FQDESV (reference sequence). CDR3 sequence reads: CASSLQGYYRTDTQYF. The CDR3 nucleotides read TGTGCCAGCAGCTTACAGGGTTACTATCGCACAGATACGCAGTATTTT.

Only one count was recorded for this clone. The V gene is TRBV24-1, the J gene TRBJ2-2, with 7 bases fitting TRBD2. This CDR3 comprises 16 residues. The junction had 6 bases not matched to a gene; V was cut back by 3 bases and J by 3 bases. From germline, CDR1 is KGHDR and CDR2 SFDVKD. The CDR3 region has the DNA TGTGCCACCAGTGATGCCGGACTAGACTACACCGGGGAGCTGTTTTTT. Translation gives CATSDAGLDYTGELFF.

This clone was seen a few times. J is TRBJ2-3 and V is TRBV5-1; TRBD1 matches at 8 bases. The CDR3 has 14 residues. V trimming: 1 base; J trimming: 4 bases; junction bases outside the gene matches: 2. CDR1 is SGHRS and CDR2 is YFSETQ in the germline V gene. This CDR3 reads CASSLQGAPDTQYF. Written as DNA, the CDR3 is TGCGCCAGCAGCTTGCAGGGGGCCCCAGATACGCAGTATTTT.

The rearrangement joins TRBV4-3 to TRBJ1-2, with D unresolved. Germline CDR1 and CDR2: LGHNA and YSLEER. This CDR3 comprises 13 residues. V lost 1 base and J 6 bases, leaving 9 bases between the germline ends. The DNA for the CDR3 is TGCGCCAGCAGCCAAGTGAACGGGAATGGCTACACCTTC. Amino acid sequence: CASSQVNGNGYTF.

The J gene is TRBJ1-4, the V gene TRBV5-6; a weak D match, TRBD1 (6 bases). The length of the CDR3 is 15 residues. Trimming shortened V by 0 bases and J by 6 bases, and 12 bases separated the two germline ends. Looked up from germline, CDR1 is SGHDT and CDR2 is YYEEEE. The CDR3 DNA reads TGTGCCAGCAGCTTGGCTTTACAGGGTGATGAAAAACTGTTTTTT. Encoded protein: CASSLALQGDEKLFF.

V gene TRBV10-2 combines with J gene TRBJ2-3; D is possibly TRBD2 (6 bases). Germline V gene data show CDR1 as WSHSY and CDR2 as SAAADI. The CDR3 runs to 14 residues. The V end was cut by 6 bases, the J end by 3 bases, with 13 bases between. CDR3 residues: CASSSGRGTDTQYF. The CDR3 bases are TGCGCCAGCAGCTCCGGGAGAGGGACAGATACGCAGTATTTT.

The chain has TRBV6-2 or TRBV6-3 and TRBJ1-1; D gene unclear. The CDR3 runs 11 residues. Germline CDR1 is MNHEY and CDR2 is SVGEGT. V shed 2 bases and J shed 11 bases, with 9 bases lying between them. The DNA of the CDR3 is TGTGCCAGCAGTTACAGGTTGAGGGCTTTCTTT. Encoded protein: CASSYRLRAFF.

V gene TRBV27 combines with J gene TRBJ2-1; 10 nucleotides align to TRBD2. CDR1 and CDR2 (germline): MNHEY, SMNVEV (reference sequence). The CDR3 has 16 residues. With 3 bases clipped from V and 3 bases from J, the junction kept 5 bases outside the gene matches. CDR3 in amino acids: CASSLAAGGLYNEQFF. The CDR3 nucleotides read TGTGCCAGCAGTTTGGCAGCGGGAGGGCTCTACAATGAGCAGTTCTTC.

The chain combines TRBV4-2 with TRBJ2-2; D perhaps matches TRBD2 (5 bases). CDR3 size: 17 residues. Germline lookup yields CDR1 LGHNA and CDR2 YNFKEQ. The V end was cut by 2 bases, the J end by 4 bases, with 17 bases between. CDR3 nucleotide sequence: TGTGCCAGCAGCCAACAGTCGGGATCGGTCGGCACCGGGGAGCTGTTTTTT. This gives the protein CASSQQSGSVGTGELFF.